This entry describes one T cell receptor beta chain. Its matching antigen is unknown. Trimming pared 3 bases from V and 1 base from J, leaving 9 bases between. Germline values: CDR1 KGHSH, CDR2 LQKENI. The CDR3 is 14 residues long. TCRdb keeps only in-frame clones here, not all; method: immunoSEQ multiplex PCR. Among around 11,000 clones listed, about four fifths were seen once. Noted time point: week 47, end of study. Vaccinated patients received 300 ug of mutant IDH1 20-mer peptide per dose, with topical imiquimod. The patients received vaccinations eight times, in weeks 1, 3, 5, 7, 11, 15, 19 and 23. The data are from a study of a mutant IDH1 vaccine in newly diagnosed glioma. Study overall: Those enrolled had earlier been treated with radiotherapy, temozolomide, or both, mostly both.

The chain carries TRBV18 and TRBJ1-1; a weak D match, TRBD1 (5 bases). This receptor was obtained from a man aged 25 to 40 with glioma. The input for sequencing was PBMCs, taken from a glioma patient whose treatment included an IDH1 peptide vaccine. The chain's CDR3 is CASSPGGTNTEAFF. The CDR3 DNA sequence: TGTGCCAGCTCACCCGGGGGGACGAACACTGAAGCTTTCTTT.